These 11 T cell receptor beta chains were sequenced from one sample in a study of blood T cell repertoires in COVID-19. Sequenced by immunoSEQ multiplex PCR; TCRdb stores in-frame clones only, minus some. This table holds about 120,000 clones, 85% found once. The sample consisted of peripheral blood. The source of these receptors is a man older than 75 with active or convalescent COVID-19.

The J gene is TRBJ2-7, the V gene TRBV7-2, with a possible D match to TRBD1 (6 bases). The CDR3 is 13 amino acids. The V end was cut by 5 bases, the J end by 7 bases, with 15 bases between. CDR1 SGHTA and CDR2 FQGNSA come from the germline V gene. This CDR3 reads CASSHEQGREQYF. In DNA form, the CDR3 reads TGTGCCAGCAGCCATGAACAGGGAAGGGAGCAGTACTTC.

The rearrangement uses TRBV10-3 and TRBJ1-1; no clear D gene. Between the trimmed V and J ends, which lost 0 bases and 10 bases, there was a span of 9 bases. There are 12 residues in the CDR3. Germline CDR1 reads ENHRY; CDR2 reads SYGVKD. The CDR3 loop reads CAISESFSGAFF. The CDR3 bases are TGTGCCATCAGTGAGTCATTCTCAGGAGCTTTCTTT.

J is TRBJ1-1 and V is TRBV15, with D unresolved. CDR1 and CDR2 from the germline V gene are LNHNV and YYDKDF (reference sequence). V lost 1 base and J 1 base, leaving 7 bases between the germline ends. The CDR3 extends over 14 amino acids. The CDR3 DNA reads TGTGCCACCAGCAGAGGGCACAAGAACACTGAAGCTTTCTTT. Residues: CATSRGHKNTEAFF.

The gene calls are TRBV7-9 and TRBJ2-1; 7 bases line up with TRBD1. CDR1 and CDR2 from the germline V gene are SEHNR and FQNEAQ (reference sequence). This CDR3 region has 15 residues. After removal of 6 bases from V and 3 bases from J, the junction contained 8 bases not matched to a gene. CDR3: CASREPTGYYNEQFF. The CDR3 DNA reads as TGTGCCAGCAGGGAGCCGACAGGGTACTACAATGAGCAGTTCTTC.

This rearrangement joins TRBV7-2 to TRBJ1-5; 7 nucleotides match TRBD1. The CDR3 totals 15 residues. The junction had 7 bases not matched to a gene; V was cut back by 5 bases and J by 3 bases. Germline V gene lookup returns CDR1 SGHTA and CDR2 FQGNSA. In DNA form, the CDR3 reads TGTGCCAGCAGCCCCCGACAGGGCCTCAATCAGCCCCAGCATTTT. It is translated as CASSPRQGLNQPQHF.

V usage is TRBV7-2 and J usage is TRBJ1-5; TRBD1 matches at 10 bases. The CDR3 has 16 residues. Germline loops: CDR1 SGHTA, CDR2 FQGNSA. Losses at the gene ends were 2 bases for V and 7 bases for J; bases not matched to a gene: 8. The CDR3 nucleotides are TGTGCCAGCAGCTTAACGGGACAGGGGACTGGGCAGCCCCAGCATTTT. It encodes CASSLTGQGTGQPQHF.

The rearrangement uses TRBV9 and TRBJ2-1, with D maybe TRBD2 (5 bases). Trimming cost V 4 bases and J 5 bases, with 13 bases left between them. CDR3 size: 14 residues. CDR1 is SGDLS and CDR2 is YYNGEE in the germline V gene. Written as DNA, the CDR3 is TGTGCCAGCAGCCCTCCGGGGAGCCACAATGAGCAGTTCTTC. Protein sequence: CASSPPGSHNEQFF.

This sequence joins TRBV19 and TRBJ1-1; no clear D. The CDR3 spans 14 residues. The germline gives CDR1 LNHDA, CDR2 SQIVND (reference sequence). Trimming pared 6 bases from V and 5 bases from J, leaving 16 bases between. This CDR3 is CASRVEGQGTEAFF. DNA of the CDR3: TGTGCCAGTAGAGTCGAGGGTCAAGGAACTGAAGCTTTCTTT.

This chain links TRBV7-2 with TRBJ2-1; D might be TRBD2 (5 bases). The germline V and J ends were trimmed by 0 bases and 2 bases, with 8 bases remaining between them. The CDR3 sequence is 15 residues long. CDR1 and CDR2 from the germline V gene are SGHTA and FQGNSA. CDR3 sequence: CASSLAWRAYNEQFF. DNA of the CDR3: TGTGCCAGCAGCTTAGCATGGCGGGCCTACAATGAGCAGTTCTTC.

This clone appeared a single time. This chain links TRBV7-9 with TRBJ2-1; 7 positions agree with TRBD1. Trimming cost V 1 base and J 5 bases; bases outside gene matches: 14. Germline V gene lookup returns CDR1 SEHNR and CDR2 FQNEAQ (reference sequence). The CDR3 is 18 amino acids. Here the CDR3 reads CASSLGVLRGSPNNEQFF. CDR3 nucleotides: TGTGCCAGCAGCTTAGGGGTTCTCAGGGGGTCGCCCAACAATGAGCAGTTCTTC.

CDR3 sequence reads: CASSLGFSAGGKEKLFF. Here the CDR3 DNA reads TGCGCCAGCAGCTTGGGGTTCTCTGCAGGGGGAAAAGAAAAACTGTTTTTT. The rearrangement links TRBV5-1 to TRBJ1-4, with TRBD1 matching 7 bases. Trimming at V came to 0 bases and at J to 8 bases, leaving 13 bases not matched to a gene. The CDR3 is 17 residues long. CDR1 and CDR2 from the germline V gene are SGHRS and YFSETQ.